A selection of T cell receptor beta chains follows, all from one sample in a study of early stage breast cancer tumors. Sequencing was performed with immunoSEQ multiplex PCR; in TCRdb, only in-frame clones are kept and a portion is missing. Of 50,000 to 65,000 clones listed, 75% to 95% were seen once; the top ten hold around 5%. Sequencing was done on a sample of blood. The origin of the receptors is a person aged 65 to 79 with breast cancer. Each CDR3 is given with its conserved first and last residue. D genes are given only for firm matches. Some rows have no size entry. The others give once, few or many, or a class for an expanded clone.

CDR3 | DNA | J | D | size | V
CASSPDRVTEAFF | TGCGCCAGCAGCCCGGACAGGGTTACTGAAGCTTTCTTT | TRBJ1-1 | TRBD1 | . | TRBV5-1
CASPTRDSYEQYF | TGTGCCAGCCCCACCCGTGACAGTTACGAGCAGTACTTC | TRBJ2-7 | . | once | TRBV21-1
CASSRNGGSYNEQFF | TGCGCCAGCAGCCGAAACGGGGGATCCTACAATGAGCAGTTCTTC | TRBJ2-1 | . | . | TRBV4-3
CAQNKGQNTEAFF | TGTGCCCAAAACAAAGGACAGAACACTGAAGCTTTCTTT | TRBJ1-1 | . | . | TRBV30
CTSSQLAGGPEWELFF | TGCACCAGCAGCCAGCTAGCGGGGGGGCCCGAGTGGGAGCTGTTTTTT | TRBJ2-2 | . | . | TRBV1
CASSLPQGAVEQYF | TGTGCCAGCTCACTTCCCCAGGGGGCTGTCGAGCAGTACTTC | TRBJ2-7 | TRBD1 | . | TRBV18
CASSPRQAYEQYF | TGTGCCAGCAGCCCCAGGCAGGCCTACGAGCAGTACTTC | TRBJ2-7 | . | . | TRBV7-9
CASSDYRNEQFF | TGTGCCAGCAGTGACTATCGGAATGAGCAGTTCTTC | TRBJ2-1 | . | . | TRBV6-4
CASSLGTYRSTDTQYF | TGTGCCAGCAGCCTGGGGACATATCGTAGCACAGATACGCAGTATTTT | TRBJ2-3 | . | . | TRBV7-6
CASSPGEGYGYTF | TGTGCCAGTAGCCCGGGGGAGGGCTATGGCTACACCTTC | TRBJ1-2 | . | . | TRBV19
CSVGDRSWETQYF | TGCAGCGTTGGGGACAGGTCTTGGGAGACCCAGTACTTC | TRBJ2-5 | TRBD1 | . | TRBV29-1
CASSPATDRYSGRETQYF | TGTGCCAGCAGCCCGGCGACAGATCGATATAGCGGTCGAGAGACCCAGTACTTC | TRBJ2-5 | . | . | TRBV5-4
CAIQEGPYNEQFF | TGTGCCATCCAGGAGGGCCCCTACAATGAGCAGTTCTTC | TRBJ2-1 | . | . | TRBV10-3
CASRGNRAGSPLHF | TGTGCCAGCAGAGGTAACAGAGCGGGCTCACCCCTCCACTTT | TRBJ1-6 | . | . | TRBV11-2
CASRPTGRQNEKLFF | TGTGCCAGCAGACCGACAGGGAGACAGAATGAAAAACTGTTTTTT | TRBJ1-4 | TRBD1 | . | TRBV28
CASSLGRGRDEKLFF | TGTGCCAGCAGCTTAGGCCGGGGAAGGGATGAAAAACTGTTTTTT | TRBJ1-4 | . | . | TRBV7-9
CASSLGGFIQASEQYF | TGTGCCAGCAGCTTAGGAGGGTTTATCCAGGCGAGCGAGCAGTACTTC | TRBJ2-7 | . | . | TRBV7-9
CASRTGTSSGNTIYF | TGTGCCAGCCGGACAGGGACGAGCTCTGGAAACACCATATATTTT | TRBJ1-3 | TRBD1 | . | TRBV6-1
CASRTGGYGYTF | TGTGCCAGCCGGACAGGGGGATATGGCTACACCTTC | TRBJ1-2 | TRBD1 | . | TRBV27
CASSRDRGRFYEQYF | TGTGCCAGCAGTCGAGACAGGGGGCGATTCTACGAGCAGTACTTC | TRBJ2-7 | TRBD1 | . | TRBV6-5
CASSLDRGDTEAFF | TGTGCCAGCAGCTTAGACAGGGGGGATACTGAAGCTTTCTTT | TRBJ1-1 | TRBD1 | . | TRBV5-4
CASSSQGHSNTEAFF | TGCGCCAGCAGCTCCCAGGGACACTCGAACACTGAAGCTTTCTTT | TRBJ1-1 | . | . | TRBV5-1
CASTGGSTQETQYF | TGTGCCAGCACGGGGGGTTCTACCCAAGAGACCCAGTACTTC | TRBJ2-5 | . | once | TRBV21-1
CTSSSTGTPLGEQYF | TGCACCAGCAGTTCGACCGGGACACCTCTTGGCGAGCAGTACTTC | TRBJ2-7 | . | . | TRBV1
CASSPRTASSYNEQFF | TGTGCCAGCAGCCCAAGAACCGCGAGCTCCTACAATGAGCAGTTCTTC | TRBJ2-1 | . | . | TRBV7-8
CSVEQGSLSTGELFF | TGCAGCGTTGAACAGGGTTCCCTGAGCACCGGGGAGCTGTTTTTT | TRBJ2-2 | . | . | TRBV29-1
CASRDRGSTDTQYF | TGCGCCAGCAGAGACAGGGGGAGCACAGATACGCAGTATTTT | TRBJ2-3 | TRBD1 | . | TRBV5-1
CATSPRDRGNTEAFF | TGTGCCACCTCGCCTCGGGACAGGGGGAACACTGAAGCTTTCTTT | TRBJ1-1 | TRBD1 | . | TRBV6-6
CASLQFTDTQYF | TGTGCCAGCTTACAGTTCACAGATACGCAGTATTTT | TRBJ2-3 | . | . | TRBV2
CASRLPYRGDSEKLFF | TGTGCCAGCAGACTACCGTACAGGGGAGATAGTGAAAAACTGTTTTTT | TRBJ1-4 | TRBD1 | . | TRBV11-2
CATSRDIPSTNEQFF | TGTGCCACCAGCAGAGATATCCCCTCTACCAATGAGCAGTTCTTC | TRBJ2-1 | . | . | TRBV15
CASSLAQQVTEAFF | TGTGCCAGCAGCTTAGCGCAACAGGTCACTGAAGCTTTCTTT | TRBJ1-1 | . | . | TRBV7-9
CASSGPSVNYGYTF | TGTGCCAGCAGTGGGCCTAGCGTTAACTATGGCTACACCTTC | TRBJ1-2 | . | . | TRBV6-1
CASSFRGSYEQYF | TGTGCCAGCAGCTTCAGGGGCTCCTACGAGCAGTACTTC | TRBJ2-7 | . | . | TRBV5-6
CSVKWGGNQPQHF | TGCAGCGTAAAATGGGGGGGCAATCAGCCCCAGCATTTT | TRBJ1-5 | . | . | TRBV29-1
CAWSPQRYTEAFF | TGTGCCTGGAGTCCCCAGCGATACACTGAAGCTTTCTTT | TRBJ1-1 | . | . | TRBV30
CASTSHRQGVGNQPQHF | TGTGCCAGTACGTCCCATCGACAGGGGGTTGGCAATCAGCCCCAGCATTTT | TRBJ1-5 | TRBD1 | . | TRBV19
CASTDIYNEQFF | TGTGCCAGCACCGACATTTACAATGAGCAGTTCTTC | TRBJ2-1 | . | . | TRBV19
CASSPAGGRQETQYF | TGTGCCAGTAGTCCAGCGGGGGGGCGTCAAGAGACCCAGTACTTC | TRBJ2-5 | TRBD2 | . | TRBV19
CASSRGTDTQYF | TGTGCCAGCAGCCGGGGAACAGATACGCAGTATTTT | TRBJ2-3 | . | . | TRBV11-2
CASSETSGVSYEQYF | TGCGCCAGCAGTGAGACTAGCGGGGTCTCCTACGAGCAGTACTTC | TRBJ2-7 | TRBD2 | . | TRBV10-2
CASRRTGNTEAFF | TGTGCCAGCAGGCGGACAGGGAACACTGAAGCTTTCTTT | TRBJ1-1 | TRBD1 | . | TRBV6-5
CASTLGTFYNSPLHF | TGTGCCAGCACCCTCGGGACATTTTATAATTCACCCCTCCACTTT | TRBJ1-6 | . | once | TRBV7-8
CASSFHGQGMREQYF | TGTGCCAGCAGCTTCCACGGACAGGGTATGAGGGAGCAGTACTTC | TRBJ2-7 | TRBD1 | . | TRBV7-2
CASSLGGGNTGELFF | TGTGCCAGCAGCTTGGGAGGGGGTAACACCGGGGAGCTGTTTTTT | TRBJ2-2 | . | . | TRBV7-2
CASSLRLAGASTDTQYF | TGTGCCAGCAGCTTGAGACTAGCGGGGGCTAGCACAGATACGCAGTATTTT | TRBJ2-3 | TRBD2 | . | TRBV5-4
CASSQAASGGNNEQFF | TGCGCCAGCAGCCAAGCGGCTAGCGGGGGGAACAATGAGCAGTTCTTC | TRBJ2-1 | TRBD2 | . | TRBV4-1
CASSSLRESGVNYGYTF | TGTGCCAGTAGTAGCTTAAGGGAGTCAGGAGTTAACTATGGCTACACCTTC | TRBJ1-2 | . | . | TRBV19
CASSRHAQSYNEQFF | TGTGCCAGCAGCCGACACGCTCAATCCTACAATGAGCAGTTCTTC | TRBJ2-1 | . | . | TRBV7-8
CASSQQSNEQFF | TGTGCCAGCAGTCAACAGAGCAATGAGCAGTTCTTC | TRBJ2-1 | . | few | TRBV7-9
CASSNPLARELFF | TGTGCCAGCAGCAATCCACTAGCTCGGGAGCTGTTTTTT | TRBJ2-2 | . | . | TRBV7-6
CASSYTGGRTEAFF | TGTGCCAGCAGTTACACAGGGGGCCGTACTGAAGCTTTCTTT | TRBJ1-1 | TRBD1 | . | TRBV2
CATSLMNSNQPQHF | TGTGCCACCTCACTGATGAATAGCAATCAGCCCCAGCATTTT | TRBJ1-5 | . | . | TRBV19
CASSPPGLGAAEQYF | TGTGCCAGCTCACCACCGGGGCTGGGCGCAGCGGAGCAGTACTTC | TRBJ2-7 | . | . | TRBV18
CSVEDPGSGTEAFF | TGCAGCGTTGAAGATCCGGGGTCCGGCACTGAAGCTTTCTTT | TRBJ1-1 | . | . | TRBV29-1